This record looks at one T cell receptor (beta chain) sequence and its context. The data were taken from a study of blood T cell repertoires in COVID-19. Study in general: PBMCs, B-cell-depleted T cells, or T cells were the source of the cDNA or gDNA that made up the material.

Original handling: How many nucleated cells were present was estimated from reference gene primer amplification. Only in-frame clones appear in the TCRdb table, and some are missing; sequencing was by immunoSEQ multiplex PCR. The V and J calls and clone size were taken over from that table, and D and trimming were inferred from the DNA. In the table there are approximately 60,000 clones, 80% to 90% of which are singletons. V shed 5 bases and J shed 6 bases, with 15 bases lying between them. The V gene's germline CDR1 is SGHTA and CDR2 FQGNSA. The CDR3 loop spans 14 amino acids. The chain carries TRBV7-2 and TRBJ2-3; a weak D match, TRBD1 (6 bases). The sample was peripheral blood. The TCR sequence derives from a man aged 50 to 59 with active COVID-19. The CDR3 protein is CASSTSGESDTQYF. The CDR3 nucleotides read TGTGCCAGCAGCACGTCAGGGGAGTCGGATACGCAGTATTTT.